This record covers a single T cell receptor beta chain. Its target is unknown. The PCR used 60 Vbeta and 13 Jbeta primers. The assay was immunoSEQ multiplex PCR, and TCRdb's table has in-frame clones only and misses some. The sample has about 150,000 clones, 70% to 85% seen once. CDR1 is SQVTM and CDR2 is ANQGSEA in the germline V gene. The J segment lost 5 bases and the V segment lost 6 bases, leaving 4 bases of the junction unmatched. This CDR3 has 12 amino acids. The sample is drawn from a study of cytomegalovirus exposure and HLA in healthy donors. Study observations and caveats: In a later analysis, an Asian-associated ancestry cluster reportedly showed fewer N-insertions than the approximately 700-donor mean. The study reported that TCR beta sequences accurately predicted HLA-A and HLA-B alleles in most subjects. Most of the TCR beta V segments (in an earlier analysis) were productive either about 87% or about 30% of the time.

This TCR derives from a woman aged 45-60 years in good health and CMV-seropositive. The chain joins TRBV29-1 to TRBJ2-3, with 8 bases fitting TRBD1. The specimen was PBMCs. CDR3 amino acids: CSVRTGRDTQYF. CDR3 bases: TGCAGCGTGCGGACAGGGCGAGATACGCAGTATTTT.